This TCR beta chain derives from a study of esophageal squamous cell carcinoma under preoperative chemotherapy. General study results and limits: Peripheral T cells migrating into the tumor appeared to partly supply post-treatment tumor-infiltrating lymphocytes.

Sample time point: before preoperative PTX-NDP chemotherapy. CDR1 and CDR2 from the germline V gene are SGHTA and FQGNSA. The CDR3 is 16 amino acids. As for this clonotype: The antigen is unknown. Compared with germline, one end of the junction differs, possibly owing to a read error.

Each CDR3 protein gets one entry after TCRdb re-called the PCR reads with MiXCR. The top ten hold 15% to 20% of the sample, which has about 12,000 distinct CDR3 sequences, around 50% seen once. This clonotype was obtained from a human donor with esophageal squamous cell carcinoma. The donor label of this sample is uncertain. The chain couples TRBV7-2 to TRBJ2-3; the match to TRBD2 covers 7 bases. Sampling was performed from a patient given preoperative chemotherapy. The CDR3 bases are TGTGCCAGCAGGGGGCTGGGGGGGAGAGAGAAAGATACGCAGTATTTC. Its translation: CASRGLGGREKDTQYF.